This entry lists 26 T cell receptor beta chains sequenced from one sample in a study of blood T cells in healthy people across ages. Primed by a sample-barcoded 5' primer and a J-beta primer mix, a second PCR proceeded for 7 to 11 cycles. Each CDR3 protein is one row after TCRdb ran MiXCR on the 5' RACE reads. The sample has around 1,500,000 distinct CDR3 sequences, over 25% seen once. Sequencing was done on a sample of blood. Receptors were obtained from a woman between 25 and 40 years old in good health.

The chain carries TRBV5-1 and TRBJ2-3; the D gene is possibly TRBD2 (5 bases). Germline assignment: CDR1 SGHRS and CDR2 YFSETQ. V was pared by 4 bases and J by 6 bases, with 15 bases between. This CDR3 has 14 residues. The CDR3 region is CASSPEAGSDTQYF. The CDR3 region has the DNA TGCGCCAGCAGCCCGGAGGCGGGTTCGGATACGCAGTATTTT.

This clonotype was recorded a few times. The chain recombines TRBV25-1 with TRBJ2-1, with D unresolved. The CDR3 sequence is 12 residues long. V lost 3 bases and J lost 14, with 14 bases in between. The germline V gene has CDR1 MGHDK and CDR2 SYGVNS. CDR3 in amino acids: CASSDPSSREFF. The CDR3 DNA reads TGTGCCAGCAGTGACCCAAGCAGCCGCGAGTTCTTC.

This clonotype was observed many times. CDR3: CASSHRDNYEQYF. The CDR3 DNA follows: TGTGCCAGCAGTCACCGGGACAACTACGAGCAGTACTTC. The chain couples TRBV6-5 to TRBJ2-7; D may be TRBD1 (6 bases). The CDR3 is made up of 13 amino acids. Germline-derived CDR1 and CDR2 are MNHEY and SVGAGI. The V end lost 5 bases, the J end lost 3 bases, and 11 bases lay between the germline ends.

This clonotype was detected many times. This rearrangement joins TRBV6-5 to TRBJ2-7; 9 bases fit TRBD2. The germline V gene encodes CDR1 MNHEY and CDR2 SVGAGI. There are 15 residues in the CDR3. J was trimmed by 6 bases and V by 2 bases; bases with no gene match: 8. CDR3 region: CASSYRGGVQGEQYF. In nucleotides, the CDR3 is TGTGCCAGCAGTTACCGCGGGGGGGTTCAGGGCGAGCAGTACTTC.

The V call is TRBV7-9, the J call TRBJ2-1, with 12 nucleotides matching TRBD2. The length of the CDR3 is 17 residues. The junction had 12 bases not matched to a gene; V was cut back by 5 bases and J by 7 bases. Germline V gene sequence: CDR1 SEHNR, CDR2 FQNEAQ (reference sequence). CDR3 bases: TGTGCCAGCAGCCCACGCGGAGCTAGCGGGGGGGTAAATGAGCAGTTCTTC. Translated, it gives CASSPRGASGGVNEQFF.

V is TRBV5-1 and J is TRBJ1-1; 9 nucleotides line up with TRBD1. Looked up from germline, CDR1 is SGHRS and CDR2 is YFSETQ. The CDR3 is 14 residues long. Trimming cost V 4 bases and J 5 bases; bases outside gene matches: 6. CDR3 in amino acids: CASSPVTGGTEAFF. CDR3 nucleotide sequence: TGCGCCAGCAGCCCAGTGACAGGGGGAACTGAAGCTTTCTTT.

The chain joins TRBV7-9 to TRBJ2-7; tentatively, D is TRBD2 (6 bases). The V and J ends lost 5 bases and 2 bases respectively, with 13 bases between them. Germline loops: CDR1 SEHNR, CDR2 FQNEAQ (reference sequence). The CDR3 is 14 residues long. CDR3 DNA sequence: TGTGCCAGCAGCCCGGAGGGTAAGGCCTACGAGCAGTACTTC. Its translation is CASSPEGKAYEQYF.

Turning to this clonotype: A much bigger clone sits one base away, suggesting this may be a read error. The rearrangement joins TRBV5-1 to TRBJ2-7; TRBD2 matches at 10 bases. CDR1 is SGHRS, CDR2 YFSETQ, per germline. This CDR3 spans 15 amino acids. Unmatched junction bases numbered 7, after V lost 4 bases and J lost 3 bases. DNA for the CDR3: TGCGCCAGCAGCCTTAGCGGGGGGACCTTCTACGAGCAGTACTTC. It is translated as CASSLSGGTFYEQYF.

This clonotype was counted only a few times. The chain joins TRBV18 to TRBJ2-5, with D possibly called TRBD1 or TRBD2 (5 bases each). Germline V CDR1 and CDR2: KGHSH, LQKENI. The CDR3 has 14 residues. The germline V and J ends were trimmed by 3 bases and 3 bases, with 11 bases remaining between them. The CDR3 loop is CASSPEVGEETQYF. CDR3 DNA sequence: TGTGCCAGCTCACCGGAGGTGGGGGAAGAGACCCAGTACTTC.

In this sample, this clonotype turned up once. The chain is built from TRBV5-5 and TRBJ2-1, with D unclear. CDR3 length equals 16 residues. Trimming shortened V by 1 base and J by 3 bases, and 14 bases separated the two germline ends. Germline lookup yields CDR1 SGHKS and CDR2 YYEKEE (reference sequence). CDR3: CASSLWWVADYNEQFF. In DNA, the CDR3 is TGTGCCAGCAGCTTGTGGTGGGTTGCCGACTACAATGAGCAGTTCTTC.

This clonotype was counted ten times or more. Relative to the germline gene, one junction end is altered; a read error may explain this. This chain uses TRBV7-2 with TRBJ2-5; 9 nucleotides align to TRBD2. This CDR3 has 15 residues. The germline V gene encodes CDR1 SGHTA and CDR2 FQGNSA. CDR3 protein: CASSLAAGGQETQYF. The CDR3 DNA reads as TGCGCCAGCAGCTTGGCAGCGGGAGGACAAGAGACCCAGTACTTC.

This clonotype has a single count. CDR3 sequence: CASAREGARTDTQYF. In nucleotides, the CDR3 is TGTGCCAGCGCCCGAGAGGGGGCAAGAACAGATACGCAGTATTTT. The chain combines TRBV9 with TRBJ2-3; TRBD1 aligns across 7 bases. Trimming cost V 7 bases and J 3 bases; bases outside gene matches: 11. The CDR3 extends over 15 amino acids. CDR1 and CDR2 from the germline V gene are SGDLS and YYNGEE. The full variable domain, with the rest looked up from reference TRBV9 and TRBJ2-3, is DSGVTQTPKHLITATGQRVTLRCSPRSGDLSVYWYQQSLDQGLQFLIQYYNGEERAKGNILERFSAQQFPDLHSELNLSSLELGDSALYFCASAREGARTDTQYFGPGTRLTVL.

This clonotype was detected a few times. The chain links TRBV12-3 or TRBV12-4 to TRBJ2-5; possibly TRBD2 for D (5 bases). Trimming pared 6 bases from V and 2 bases from J, leaving 22 bases between. CDR3 length: 17 residues. CDR3 loop: CASSFSPKARAQETQYF. Here the CDR3 DNA reads TGTGCCAGCAGCTTCTCCCCCAAGGCGAGGGCGCAAGAGACCCAGTACTTC.

The DNA for the CDR3 is TGTGCCAGCAGCTTCCAGGGAGGAAGGACTGAAGCTTTCTTT. Protein product: CASSFQGGRTEAFF. The chain carries TRBV7-2 and TRBJ1-1; perhaps TRBD1 as D (5 bases). The CDR3 runs to 14 residues. Germline CDR1 reads SGHTA; CDR2 reads FQGNSA. Trimming shortened V by 3 bases and J by 5 bases, and 13 bases separated the two germline ends.

This clonotype showed up just a few times. The chain joins TRBV20-1 to TRBJ2-7, with 7 bases identical to TRBD1. Trimming cost V 5 bases and J 2 bases; bases outside gene matches: 9. The germline V gene has CDR1 DFQATT and CDR2 SNEGSKA (reference sequence). This CDR3 is 14 amino acids long. CDR3 sequence: CSARDSIYPYEQYF. DNA for the CDR3: TGCAGTGCTCGGGACAGTATCTATCCCTACGAGCAGTACTTC.

With respect to this clonotype: A much larger clone lies one base from this, so it may be a read error. This chain links TRBV29-1 with TRBJ2-7; TRBD1 or TRBD2 may be the D gene (7 bases each). CDR3 length equals 15 residues. Deletions cut 7 bases from V and 2 bases from J, with 21 bases between. Germline V gene data show CDR1 as SQVTM and CDR2 as ANQGSEA. The CDR3 DNA is TGCAGCGCCTCCCCTACAGGGGCGGGGGCCTACGAGCAGTACTTC. Residues: CSASPTGAGAYEQYF.

The genes are TRBV7-9 and TRBJ2-1, with 9 bases identical to TRBD2. This CDR3 has 16 residues. Per the germline V gene, CDR1 is SEHNR and CDR2 is FQNEAQ (reference sequence). The J segment lost 3 bases and the V segment lost 3 bases, leaving 6 bases of the junction unmatched. CDR3 in amino acids: CASSFAGTSSYNEQFF. CDR3 nucleotide sequence: TGTGCCAGCAGCTTCGCCGGGACTAGCAGCTACAATGAGCAGTTCTTC.

This clonotype was counted a few times. The rearrangement uses TRBV9 and TRBJ2-5; 9 nucleotides agree with TRBD2. With V trimmed by 0 bases and J by 11 bases, 11 bases remained unmatched. Germline V gene data show CDR1 as SGDLS and CDR2 as YYNGEE. This CDR3 is 15 amino acids long. This chain's CDR3 is CASSVAAGGQGEQYF. The CDR3, as DNA: TGTGCCAGCAGCGTAGCGGCGGGAGGGCAAGGTGAGCAGTACTTC.

This clonotype was observed a handful of times. The chain couples TRBV28 to TRBJ2-3, with D possibly being TRBD1 (6 bases). The V end lost 7 bases, the J end lost 6 bases, and 17 bases lay between the germline ends. There are 14 residues in the CDR3. Germline values: CDR1 MDHEN, CDR2 SYDVKM. The CDR3 sequence is CASTQGFALDTQYF. CDR3 DNA: TGTGCCAGCACCCAGGGGTTCGCGTTGGATACGCAGTATTTT.

CDR3 residues: CSAALSSGTYF. CDR3 DNA: TGCAGTGCCGCCCTTTCGAGCGGGACGTACTTC. V is TRBV20-1 and J is TRBJ2-5, with TRBD2 identical over 7 bases. Germline trimming cut 6 bases from V and 13 bases from J; bases unmatched to any gene: 11. Germline V gives CDR1 DFQATT, CDR2 SNEGSKA (reference sequence). The CDR3 is made up of 11 amino acids.

This chain uses TRBV20-1 with TRBJ2-7; 9 bases are a match to TRBD1. The V and J ends lost 6 bases and 2 bases, in that order; junction bases with no gene match: 11. CDR1 and CDR2 from the germline V gene are DFQATT and SNEGSKA (reference sequence). This CDR3 has 15 amino acids. CDR3 sequence (DNA): TGCAGTGCCTTGACCGGGACAGGGTCCCCCTACGAGCAGTACTTC. This encodes CSALTGTGSPYEQYF.

On this clonotype: This may stem from a read error, because a much larger clone lies one nucleotide away. The chain couples TRBV20-1 to TRBJ2-4, with 8 positions matching TRBD2. CDR3 length equals 16 residues. The germline gives CDR1 DFQATT, CDR2 SNEGSKA (reference sequence). Trimming removed 1 base from V and 13 bases from J; junction bases left unmatched: 18. Here the CDR3 DNA reads TGCAGTGCTAGAGTGGCTAGCGGGCCGTCCTACAATGAGCAGTACTTC. As protein: CSARVASGPSYNEQYF.

This rearrangement joins TRBV7-9 to TRBJ1-2, with D unresolved. Trimming removed 0 bases from V and 6 bases from J, with 14 bases in between. The CDR3 extends over 15 amino acids. Germline values: CDR1 SEHNR, CDR2 FQNEAQ (reference sequence). The CDR3: CASSLAGVEINGYTF. In DNA form, the CDR3 reads TGTGCCAGCAGCTTAGCAGGAGTTGAAATTAATGGCTACACCTTC.

This clonotype was counted a few times. This CDR3 is CASSPFRGQGGTEAFF. Written as DNA, the CDR3 is TGTGCCAGCAGCCCATTTAGGGGGCAGGGCGGCACTGAAGCTTTCTTT. The V call is TRBV11-2, the J call TRBJ1-1, with 7 bases fitting TRBD1. Germline loops: CDR1 SGHAT, CDR2 FQNNGV. V shed 5 bases and J 4 bases; nucleotides not matched to a gene: 13. The CDR3 has 16 amino acids.

This chain links TRBV20-1 with TRBJ1-1; D might be TRBD1 (5 bases). V lost 3 bases to trimming and J lost 7 bases, with 15 bases between them. CDR3 length: 13 residues. Germline V gene data show CDR1 as DFQATT and CDR2 as SNEGSKA (reference sequence). The CDR3 nucleotides are TGCAGTGCTAGGATCCCAGGGCTTTATGAAGCTTTCTTT. Encoded protein: CSARIPGLYEAFF.

DNA for the CDR3: TGTGCCTTCGGGGGGTCCTACAATGAGCAGTTCTTC. It yields the protein CAFGGSYNEQFF. V gene TRBV7-9 combines with J gene TRBJ2-1; the match to TRBD2 covers 7 bases. Trimming at V came to 11 bases and at J to 1 base, leaving 2 bases not matched to a gene. This CDR3 has 12 amino acids. Germline V CDR1 and CDR2: SEHNR, FQNEAQ (reference sequence).